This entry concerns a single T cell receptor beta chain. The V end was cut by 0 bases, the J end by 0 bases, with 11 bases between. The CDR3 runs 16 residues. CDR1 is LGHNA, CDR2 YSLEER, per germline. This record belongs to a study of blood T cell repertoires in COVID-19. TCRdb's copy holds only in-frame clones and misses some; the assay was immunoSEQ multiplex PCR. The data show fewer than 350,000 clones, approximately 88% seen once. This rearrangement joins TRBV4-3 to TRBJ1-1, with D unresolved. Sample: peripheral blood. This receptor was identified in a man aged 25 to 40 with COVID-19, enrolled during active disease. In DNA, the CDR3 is TGCGCCAGCAGCCAAGATCTGGTGTCAGTGAACACTGAAGCTTTCTTT. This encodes CASSQDLVSVNTEAFF.